One and the same sample provided the 28 T cell receptor beta chains below, sequenced in a study of Graves' ophthalmopathy and Graves' hyperthyroidism. Using RNA transcripts, the TCR beta CDR3 regions were amplified. Amplification began with first-round RT-PCR using HTBI primers, then second-round multiplex PCR was performed. MiXCR was run by TCRdb on the multiplex PCR reads, yielding one entry per CDR3 protein. The sample has 450,000 or so distinct CDR3 sequences; under 15% are singletons. Material for sequencing was blood. These receptors all come from a woman aged 25 to 39 with Graves' ophthalmopathy.

This clonotype showed up just a few times. The genes are TRBV6-1 and TRBJ2-7; D may match TRBD1 or TRBD2 (5 bases each). The CDR3 contains 14 residues. Germline V gene sequence: CDR1 MNHNS, CDR2 SASEGT. V dropped 6 bases and J dropped 0 bases, with 12 bases sitting between them. The CDR3 reads CASRLGVSSYEQYF. The CDR3 bases are TGTGCCAGCAGACTAGGGGTTAGCTCCTACGAGCAGTACTTC.

Many counts were recorded for this clonotype. The rearrangement joins TRBV11-3 to TRBJ1-1; the D is unclear. The CDR3 is 13 amino acids. The V gene lost 5 bases and the J gene lost 4 bases, with 11 bases spanning the gap. Germline V gene lookup returns CDR1 SGHNT and CDR2 YENEEA. The CDR3 DNA sequence: TGTGCCAGCAGCCCCCGGAGGGCCACTGAAGCTTTCTTT. The encoded protein is CASSPRRATEAFF.

There are many counts of this clonotype. The chain carries TRBV6-1 and TRBJ2-2; 8 nucleotides match TRBD1. From germline, CDR1 is MNHNS and CDR2 SASEGT. The CDR3 spans 15 residues. The V and J ends lost 9 bases and 3 bases, in that order; junction bases with no gene match: 9. The CDR3 DNA reads as TGTGCCAGTACCACCGGACAGGGCGACACCGGGGAGCTGTTTTTT. Amino acids: CASTTGQGDTGELFF.

The chain employs TRBV28 and TRBJ2-5; D gene unclear. CDR1 and CDR2 from the germline V gene are MDHEN and SYDVKM. CDR3 size: 15 residues. V lost 5 bases, J lost 2 bases, and 15 bases lay in between. This CDR3 reads CASSLSGGGQETQYF. The DNA of the CDR3 is TGTGCCAGCAGTCTCTCTGGTGGTGGGCAAGAGACCCAGTACTTC.

There are many counts of this clonotype. The DNA for the CDR3 is TGTGCCATCAGAACCGGGACAGGGGGCCCCAGGACTGAAGCTTTCTTT. Residues: CAIRTGTGGPRTEAFF. This chain uses TRBV10-3 with TRBJ1-1; 12 positions match TRBD1. The CDR3 is 16 residues long. Germline loops: CDR1 ENHRY, CDR2 SYGVKD. Trimming cost V 6 bases and J 5 bases; bases outside gene matches: 10.

This clonotype turned up a few times. This chain links TRBV28 with TRBJ2-2, with 11 positions matching TRBD1. The CDR3 spans 17 residues. CDR1 and CDR2 from the germline V gene are MDHEN and SYDVKM. V dropped 5 bases and J dropped 3; count of bases not matched to a gene: 8. Here the CDR3 DNA reads TGTGCCAGCAGTCCCGGGACAGGGGGAACTGACACCGGGGAGCTGTTTTTT. Amino acid sequence: CASSPGTGGTDTGELFF.

This clonotype has just a few counts. The chain uses TRBV7-3 and TRBJ2-5; weak D call: TRBD2 (6 bases). V lost 5 bases and J lost 2, with 15 bases in between. The germline CDR1 and CDR2 sequences are SGHTA and FQGTGA. The CDR3 totals 15 residues. CDR3 loop: CASSGGGGAQETQYF. CDR3 DNA sequence: TGTGCCAGCAGCGGGGGAGGAGGCGCGCAAGAGACCCAGTACTTC.

This clonotype was seen only a few times. This chain joins TRBV7-8 and TRBJ1-3; perhaps TRBD1 as D (6 bases). Deletions cut 5 bases from V and 0 bases from J, with 14 bases between. The CDR3 sequence is 16 residues long. Germline CDR1 SGHVS, CDR2 FQNEAQ. The CDR3 sequence: CASSRGVGASGNTIYF. DNA of the CDR3: TGTGCCAGCAGCCGTGGGGTGGGGGCCTCTGGAAACACCATATATTTT. The full variable domain, its missing parts supplied by reference TRBV7-8 and TRBJ1-3, is GAGVSQSPRYKVAKRGQDVALRCDPISGHVSLFWYQQALGQGPEFLTYFQNEAQLDKSGLPSDRFFAERPEGSVSTLKIQRTQQEDSAVYLCASSRGVGASGNTIYFGEGSWLTVV.

The gene calls are TRBV20-1 and TRBJ2-2; 7 nucleotides agree with TRBD2. V dropped 7 bases and J dropped 5; count of bases not matched to a gene: 13. Germline CDR1 is DFQATT and CDR2 is SNEGSKA (reference sequence). The CDR3 totals 15 residues. This CDR3 is CSVHRGSIGTGELFF. Written as DNA, the CDR3 is TGCAGTGTCCACCGCGGGAGTATTGGGACCGGGGAGCTGTTTTTT.

This clonotype was seen many times. This chain uses TRBV6-1 with TRBJ1-3, with unresolved D. Germline CDR1 reads MNHNS; CDR2 reads SASEGT. Deletions cut 1 base from V and 0 bases from J, with 7 bases between. The CDR3 extends over 15 amino acids. The CDR3: CASSEVGYSGNTIYF. The CDR3 DNA follows: TGTGCCAGCAGTGAAGTGGGCTACTCTGGAAACACCATATATTTT.

V gene TRBV7-8 combines with J gene TRBJ1-2; unclear D gene. V lost 1 base to trimming and J lost 4 bases, with 13 bases between them. CDR1 is SGHVS, CDR2 FQNEAQ, per germline. The CDR3 extends over 15 amino acids. In nucleotides, the CDR3 is TGTGCCAGCAGCTTAGGCCGGGCGGAAACCTATGGCTACACCTTC. Protein product: CASSLGRAETYGYTF. The full variable domain, its missing parts supplied by reference TRBV7-8 and TRBJ1-2, is GAGVSQSPRYKVAKRGQDVALRCDPISGHVSLFWYQQALGQGPEFLTYFQNEAQLDKSGLPSDRFFAERPEGSVSTLKIQRTQQEDSAVYLCASSLGRAETYGYTFGSGTRLTVV.

This clonotype was picked up many times. The CDR3 sequence: CASGRYGGMNTEAFF. CDR3 in DNA: TGTGCCAGCGGTCGGTATGGGGGGATGAACACTGAAGCTTTCTTT. This chain links TRBV12-3 or TRBV12-4 with TRBJ1-1; TRBD1 is a possible D gene (5 bases). This CDR3 is built from 15 residues. V was trimmed by 8 bases and J by 0 bases, leaving 16 bases between them.

A single count supports this clonotype. The conserved final phenylalanine or tryptophan is absent from the CDR3, which likely points to a read error. The chain carries TRBV6-1 and TRBJ1-2; D is perhaps TRBD1 (6 bases). This CDR3 comprises 14 residues. Trimming removed 2 bases from V and 4 bases from J, with 11 bases in between. Germline V CDR1 and CDR2: MNHNS, SASEGT. CDR3 DNA: TGTGCCAGCAGTGAATTACAGGGTGTCTATGGCTACACCTAC. This gives the protein CASSELQGVYGYTY.

This clonotype was recorded many times. The rearrangement uses TRBV30 and TRBJ2-5, with 9 bases that match TRBD2. Germline CDR1 and CDR2: GTSNPN and SVGIG (reference sequence). Germline trimming cut 5 bases from V and 2 bases from J; bases unmatched to any gene: 3. The CDR3 runs to 13 residues. The CDR3 nucleotides are TGTGCCTGGTCGACTAGCGGTCAAGAGACCCAGTACTTC. It translates to CAWSTSGQETQYF.

This clonotype appeared many times. This rearrangement joins TRBV6-5 to TRBJ1-1, with D unresolved. V was cut by 5 bases and J by 4 bases, with 11 bases left in between. The CDR3 has 13 amino acids. Germline CDR1 and CDR2: MNHEY and SVGAGI. The CDR3 DNA reads as TGTGCCAGCAGTCTCGTACGGGGCACTGAAGCTTTCTTT. The encoded protein is CASSLVRGTEAFF.

This clonotype appeared many times. This sequence joins TRBV20-1 and TRBJ1-2, with TRBD1 matching over 10 bases. This CDR3 is 15 amino acids long. Trimming cost V 5 bases and J 4 bases; bases outside gene matches: 10. CDR1 is DFQATT, CDR2 SNEGSKA, per germline (reference sequence). CDR3 coding DNA: TGCAGTGCTGAGGGCGCGGGACAGGGGTTCTATGGCTACACCTTC. Translated: CSAEGAGQGFYGYTF.

The table lists this clonotype with many counts. V gene TRBV5-1 combines with J gene TRBJ2-2; TRBD1 matches 9 bases. Looked up from germline, CDR1 is SGHRS and CDR2 is YFSETQ. This CDR3 comprises 15 residues. J lost 6 bases, V lost 2 bases, and 5 bases had no gene match. CDR3 region: CASSFGTGSAGELFF. The CDR3 nucleotides read TGCGCCAGCAGCTTTGGGACAGGGTCGGCCGGGGAGCTGTTTTTT.

This clonotype was seen at least ten times. J is TRBJ2-5 and V is TRBV4-2, with D perhaps assigned TRBD1 or TRBD2 (5 bases each). Germline V CDR1 and CDR2: LGHNA, YNFKEQ. The germline V and J ends were trimmed by 2 bases and 6 bases, with 22 bases remaining between them. The CDR3 covers 17 residues. The CDR3 loop is CASSQKIKGIPGKTQYF. DNA for the CDR3: TGTGCCAGCAGCCAAAAGATTAAGGGGATCCCCGGGAAGACCCAGTACTTC.

This clonotype was counted only a few times. The rearrangement uses TRBV10-3 and TRBJ1-2; D possibly corresponds to TRBD1 (6 bases). This CDR3 comprises 16 residues. Germline V lookup: CDR1 ENHRY, CDR2 SYGVKD. V was shortened by 6 bases and J by 4 bases, with 21 bases between the two germline ends. CDR3 sequence: CAISPVLDRSVYGYTF. The CDR3, as DNA: TGTGCCATCAGCCCTGTACTCGACAGGTCGGTCTATGGCTACACCTTC.

Worth noting for this clonotype: Germline and junction disagree at one end, which may indicate a read error. The CDR3 nucleotides are TGCGCCAGCAGTCACGGGACCAGGGAGGGGGAGACCCGGTACTTC. This encodes CASSHGTREGETRYF. The chain couples TRBV5-1 to TRBJ2-5, with TRBD2 as a possible D gene (7 bases). The CDR3 sequence is 15 residues long. The germline V gene encodes CDR1 SGHRS and CDR2 YFSETQ.

This clonotype has a count of ten or more. The chain uses TRBV28 and TRBJ1-3; TRBD1 might be the D (6 bases). CDR3 length: 14 residues. Trimming removed 8 bases at V and 2 bases at J, with 13 bases between. Germline V gene lookup returns CDR1 MDHEN and CDR2 SYDVKM. The CDR3: CASRSTGTGNTIYF. The CDR3 DNA reads TGTGCCAGCCGTAGCACAGGGACTGGAAACACCATATATTTT.

This clonotype was seen many times. The chain has TRBV28 and TRBJ1-2; D is undetermined. Per germline, CDR1 MDHEN and CDR2 SYDVKM. CDR3 length: 13 amino acids. V lost 7 bases and J lost 4, with 13 bases in between. CDR3 residues: CASTLINSYGYTF. The CDR3 DNA sequence: TGTGCCAGCACGCTCATCAATAGCTATGGCTACACCTTC.

There are many counts of this clonotype. The V gene is TRBV6-2 or TRBV6-3, the J gene TRBJ2-7; possibly TRBD1 for D (5 bases). The CDR3 sequence is 15 residues long. CDR1 and CDR2 from the germline V gene are MNHEY and SVGEGT. V was trimmed by 6 bases and J by 0 bases, leaving 15 bases between them. The CDR3 region is CASSPRPTVSYEQYF. CDR3 bases: TGTGCCAGCAGCCCTCGACCGACAGTCTCCTACGAGCAGTACTTC.

This clonotype was seen many times. The chain has TRBV12-3 or TRBV12-4 and TRBJ1-1, with 7 bases lining up with TRBD1. The length of the CDR3 is 14 residues. Trimming removed 6 bases from V and 2 bases from J; junction bases left unmatched: 6. CDR3 protein: CASRTYRGNTEAFF. The CDR3 region has the DNA TGTGCCAGCAGGACGTACAGGGGTAACACTGAAGCTTTCTTT.

This clonotype was seen at least ten times. V gene TRBV12-5 combines with J gene TRBJ1-5; D call uncertain. This CDR3 contains 14 residues. The ends were cut back, 4 bases at V and 8 bases at J, with 15 bases in the middle. From germline, CDR1 is LGHNT and CDR2 FRNRAP. The CDR3 loop is CASGSGMAQEPQHF. As DNA, the CDR3 is TGTGCTAGTGGTTCCGGCATGGCCCAGGAGCCCCAGCATTTT.

This clonotype was found many times. The chain joins TRBV27 to TRBJ2-7; 9 positions match TRBD1. CDR1 and CDR2 (germline): MNHEY, SMNVEV (reference sequence). The J segment lost 5 bases and the V segment lost 3 bases, leaving 2 bases of the junction unmatched. This CDR3 has 13 residues. The CDR3 here is CASSLWTGDEQYF. In nucleotides, the CDR3 is TGTGCCAGCAGTTTGTGGACAGGGGACGAGCAGTACTTC.

Only a few counts were recorded for this clonotype. The chain employs TRBV7-9 and TRBJ2-2; no firm D call. Germline V gene lookup returns CDR1 SEHNR and CDR2 FQNEAQ (reference sequence). Trimming took 1 base from V and 5 from J, leaving 5 bases between them. The CDR3 extends over 13 amino acids. The CDR3 DNA reads TGTGCCAGCAGCTTAGAGTGGACCGGGGAGCTGTTTTTT. It specifies CASSLEWTGELFF.

This clonotype was picked up a small number of times. The V gene is TRBV7-2, the J gene TRBJ2-5, with a possible D match to TRBD1 (5 bases). CDR3 size: 13 residues. Looked up from germline, CDR1 is SGHTA and CDR2 is FQGNSA. V lost 11 bases, J lost 1 base, and 14 bases lay in between. This chain's CDR3 is CAGAYPFQETQYF. The CDR3 bases are TGTGCCGGGGCCTACCCATTCCAAGAGACCCAGTACTTC. The full variable domain, its missing parts supplied by reference TRBV7-2 and TRBJ2-5, is GAGVSQSPSNKVTEKGKDVELRCDPISGHTALYWYRQSLGQGLEFLIYFQGNSAPDKSGLPSDRFSAERTGGSVSTLTIQRTQQEDSAVYLCAGAYPFQETQYFGPGTRLLVL.